The clone carrying this T cell receptor (beta chain) was seen only a few times. V was cut by 6 bases and J by 8 bases, with 16 bases left in between. Germline CDR1 and CDR2: MNHEY and SVGAGI. The CDR3 runs to 13 residues. Original data processing: Researchers report that nucleated cell counts were estimated from reference gene primer amplification. The assay was immunoSEQ multiplex PCR, and TCRdb's table has in-frame clones only and misses some. The V and J calls and clone size are taken from that table; D and trimming were inferred from the DNA. The sample carries some 130,000 clones, more than 70% recorded once. This entry belongs to a study of blood T cell repertoires in COVID-19. Across the whole study: The origin of the acute and convalescent COVID-19 samples was the United States, Italy and Spain. PBMCs, B-cell-depleted T cells, or T cells were the source of the cDNA or gDNA that made up the material.

The chain has TRBV6-5 and TRBJ1-2; D perhaps matches TRBD1 (5 bases). The origin of this receptor is a woman between 55 and 75 years old with acute or convalescent COVID-19. Sequences were obtained from peripheral blood. CDR3 in DNA: TGTGCCAGCAGATTGGGGCAGTTGAACGGCTACACCTTC. It encodes CASRLGQLNGYTF.